These T cell receptor beta chains were read from a single sample in a study of shared clonotypes between healthy human individuals. The repertoire was sequenced with immunoSEQ multiplex PCR; TCRdb's copy has only in-frame clones and lacks some. The repertoire holds roughly 500,000 clones, with about 79% as singletons. Sample: PBMCs. The receptors come from a woman between 40 and 55 years old in good health. Some clones in this sample may be carry-over from other donors' samples. The CDR3 runs from the conserved cysteine through the conserved F or W. A D gene is named only where the DNA matches it firmly. The size of a clone is reported for some rows only, either as once, few or many, or as a class for expanded clones.

size | J | D | V | DNA | CDR3
NA | TRBJ2-7 | TRBD2 | TRBV5-1 | TGCGCCAGCAGCCCGGGGACTAGCGGGAGACCGGCGGCGTCCTACGAGCAGTACTTC | CASSPGTSGRPAASYEQYF
once | TRBJ2-1 | TRBD2 | TRBV27 | TGTGCCAGCAGGGAGACTAGCGGGATTGAGCAGTTCTTC | CASRETSGIEQFF
NA | TRBJ2-7 | NA | TRBV7-6 | TGTGCCAGCAGCTTAAAACAGGGCCCCTACGAGCAGTACTTC | CASSLKQGPYEQYF
NA | TRBJ1-2 | TRBD1 | TRBV7-8 | TGTGCCAGCAGCGCACGACAGGGTGACGGCTACACCTTC | CASSARQGDGYTF
NA | TRBJ2-5 | TRBD1 | TRBV6-1 | TGTGCCAGCAGAGGGACAGGGGGCCAAGAGACCCAGTACTTC | CASRGTGGQETQYF
NA | TRBJ2-7 | NA | TRBV19 | TGTGCCAGTAGTGCTGGGCAGGGGAAGGGGCCATCCTACGAGCAGTACTTC | CASSAGQGKGPSYEQYF
NA | TRBJ2-1 | TRBD2 | TRBV4-2 | TGTGCCAGCAGCCAAGCACTGACGGGACTAGCATACAATGAGCAGTTCTTC | CASSQALTGLAYNEQFF
NA | TRBJ2-7 | NA | TRBV10-3 | TGTGCCATCAGTGAGGGGGCGGGAAGCGACTCCTACGAGCAGTACTTC | CAISEGAGSDSYEQYF
many | TRBJ2-7 | NA | TRBV29-1 | TGCAGCGCCCAGACAGGGAGGACCTACGAGCAGTACTTC | CSAQTGRTYEQYF
NA | TRBJ2-5 | NA | TRBV11-2 | TGTGCCAGCAGCTCTGGGGAGACCCAGTACTTC | CASSSGETQYF
NA | TRBJ2-1 | NA | TRBV29-1 | TGCAGCGTCCGGACAGGGATGAGGACTAGCAGTTACAATGAGCAGTTCTTC | CSVRTGMRTSSYNEQFF
NA | TRBJ2-5 | NA | TRBV15 | TGTGCCACCAGCAGCTACGGACAGATAGAGACCCAGTACTTC | CATSSYGQIETQYF
NA | TRBJ2-1 | NA | TRBV19 | TGTGCCAGTAGTGACAGCAGAGAGGTCAATGAGCAGTTCTTC | CASSDSREVNEQFF
NA | TRBJ2-1 | TRBD2 | TRBV5-1 | TGCGCCAGCACAGCACTAGCGGGGGTCAATGAGCAGTTCTTC | CASTALAGVNEQFF